The 17 T cell receptor beta chains listed next were all sequenced from one sample in a study of glioma-infiltrating T cells (TCRdb year 2016). Sequencing used an Illumina MiSeq. TCR alpha and beta CDR3 regions were amplified with the iRepertoire nested amplicon-rescue multiplex PCR (arm-PCR) platform from RNA. TCRdb reprocessed the public reads (quality trimming at Q25 with fastp, clone calling with MiXCR) and kept in-frame beta chains. One record per CDR3 amino acid sequence lists the most common genes and DNA. This sample lists under 200,000 distinct CDR3 sequences; about 46% were detected once. Of the sample, under 6.5% falls within the top ten clones. Sequencing was done on a sample of glioma tissue, nonneoplastic brain tissue, or PBMCs (not recorded which). The receptors come from a human donor with low-grade glioma or glioblastoma, undergoing nonglioma brain surgery, or in good health (not recorded which).

As for this clonotype: A much larger clone differs from this one at a single base, so this may be a read error. The rearrangement links TRBV2 to TRBJ1-5; D is unclear. This CDR3 spans 14 amino acids. Germline values: CDR1 SNHLY, CDR2 FYNNEI. The CDR3 here is CASMPREGNQPKHF. The DNA for the CDR3 is TGTGCCAGCATGCCCCGGGAAGGAAATCAGCCCAAGCATTTT.

On this clonotype itself: A single base separates this from a much larger clone, so it may be a read error. CDR3 sequence (DNA): TGTGCCAGCAGACCTAGGGGGAGGGCATCGTATGAGAAGTTCTTC. Amino acids: CASRPRGRASYEKFF. This chain joins TRBV28 and TRBJ2-1, with D tentatively TRBD2 (7 bases). CDR1 and CDR2 from the germline V gene are MDHEN and SYDVKM. The CDR3 has 15 residues.

There are many counts of this clonotype. The chain employs TRBV5-1 and TRBJ1-1; 8 bases are a match to TRBD1. CDR3 size: 14 residues. V shed 2 bases, J shed 7 bases, and the junction held 7 bases outside the gene matches. Germline V CDR1 and CDR2: SGHRS, YFSETQ. CDR3 sequence (DNA): TGCGCCAGCAGCTTCACAGGGGGTAATTATGAAGCTTTCTTT. Encoded protein: CASSFTGGNYEAFF.

This chain links TRBV27 with TRBJ2-7; D may be TRBD1 or TRBD2 (5 bases each). The germline V and J ends were trimmed by 7 bases and 0 bases, with 16 bases remaining between them. The CDR3 contains 15 residues. Germline assignment: CDR1 MNHEY and CDR2 SMNVEV (reference sequence). CDR3 sequence: CASTAFKGSSYEQYF. CDR3 bases: TGTGCCAGCACTGCATTTAAGGGGAGCTCCTACGAGCAGTACTTC.

The chain has TRBV9 and TRBJ2-3; 8 bases match TRBD2. With 0 bases clipped from V and 1 base from J, the junction kept 1 base outside the gene matches. The CDR3 is made up of 15 amino acids. Germline CDR1 and CDR2: SGDLS and YYNGEE. The DNA of the CDR3 is TGTGCCAGCAGCGTAGACGGGAGGGGCACAGATACGCAGTATTTT. Translating it yields CASSVDGRGTDTQYF.

As for this clonotype: An end of the junction differs from the germline gene, which may be a read error. V gene TRBV15 combines with J gene TRBJ1-5; 8 positions agree with TRBD1. Germline V gene lookup returns CDR1 LNHNV and CDR2 YYDKDF (reference sequence). CDR3 size: 18 residues. This CDR3 is CATRRDPAGQVSNKPQHF. The CDR3 nucleotides are TGTGCCACCAGAAGAGATCCCGCGGGACAGGTGTCGAATAAGCCCCAGCATTTT.

As to this clonotype: A much more abundant neighbour one base away suggests this may be a read error. The rearrangement links TRBV29-1 to TRBJ2-1; no firm D call. Trimming cost V 4 bases and J 7 bases, with 5 bases left between them. The CDR3 extends over 10 amino acids. Germline CDR1 and CDR2: SQVTM and ANQGSEA. The CDR3 sequence is CSVAKNEQFF. Here the CDR3 DNA reads TGCAGCGTTGCGAAGAATGAGCAGTTCTTC.

A word on this clonotype: Possible read error: a much larger clone is one base away. The chain carries TRBV28 and TRBJ2-3, with unresolved D. The CDR3 is 15 amino acids. Trimming removed 2 bases from V and 4 bases from J, with 13 bases in between. The germline gives CDR1 MDHEN, CDR2 SYDVKM. The CDR3: CASSLGPSDPDTQYF. CDR3 nucleotides: TGTGCCAGCAGTTTAGGGCCCTCAGACCCAGATACGCAGTATTTT.

For this clonotype: A read error is possible here, since a much larger clone lies one base away. This chain joins TRBV6-1 and TRBJ2-1, with 12 bases lining up with TRBD2. Germline trimming cut 3 bases from V and 0 bases from J; bases unmatched to any gene: 9. The length of the CDR3 is 19 residues. Germline V CDR1 and CDR2: MNHNS, SASEGT. CDR3 region: CASSETDLLAGGSYNEQFF. The CDR3 DNA follows: TGTGCCAGCAGTGAGACCGATTTACTAGCGGGAGGCTCCTACAATGAGCAGTTCTTC.

The table lists this clonotype with many counts. The chain links TRBV28 to TRBJ1-3, with D unresolved. CDR1 MDHEN and CDR2 SYDVKM come from the germline V gene. The CDR3 loop spans 14 amino acids. The germline V and J ends were trimmed by 2 bases and 4 bases, with 9 bases remaining between them. The CDR3 DNA sequence: TGTGCCAGCAGTTTAGTAGGTGTAGGAAACACCATATATTTT. This translates into CASSLVGVGNTIYF. The whole variable domain, remainder taken from reference TRBV28 and TRBJ1-3, is DVKVTQSSRYLVKRTGEKVFLECVQDMDHENMFWYRQDPGLGLRLIYFSYDVKMKEKGDIPEGYSVSREKKERFSLILESASTNQTSMYLCASSLVGVGNTIYFGEGSWLTVV.

This clonotype appeared a single time. The V and J genes are TRBV5-6 and TRBJ2-1; D assignment may be TRBD1 or TRBD2 (5 bases each). CDR1 is SGHDT, CDR2 YYEEEE, per germline. This CDR3 contains 11 residues. The V gene lost 6 bases and the J gene lost 14 bases, with 15 bases spanning the gap. CDR3 DNA sequence: TGTGCCAGCAAACAGGCCTCGAGGGAGTTCTTC. Its translation is CASKQASREFF. Complete variable domain (other parts from reference TRBV5-6 and TRBJ2-1): DAGVTQSPTHLIKTRGQQVTLRCSPKSGHDTVSWYQQALGQGPQFIFQYYEEEERQRGNFPDRFSGHQFPNYSSELNVNALLLGDSALYLCASKQASREFFGPGTRLTVL.

This clonotype was seen at least ten times. The V gene is TRBV29-1, the J gene TRBJ2-7, with 14 nucleotides matching TRBD2. Looked up from germline, CDR1 is SQVTM and CDR2 is ANQGSEA. The CDR3 is 12 amino acids. Germline trimming cut 6 bases from V and 6 bases from J; bases unmatched to any gene: 1. Here the CDR3 DNA reads TGCAGCGTAGGACTAGCGGGAGGCGAGCAGTACTTC. It encodes CSVGLAGGEQYF.

As for this clonotype: Just one base apart from a much larger clone, this may be a read error. The chain uses TRBV2 and TRBJ2-3; D call uncertain. Germline CDR1 and CDR2: SNHLY and FYNNEI. The CDR3 length is 13 residues. Trimming removed 3 bases from V and 6 bases from J, with 10 bases in between. DNA of the CDR3: TGTGCCAGCAGTGACGGCGAGATGGATACGCAGTATTTT. It translates to CASSDGEMDTQYF.

Remarks on this clonotype: A much larger clone is a single base away; this may be a read error. The chain uses TRBV2 and TRBJ2-3; D unclear. The CDR3 length is 13 residues. CDR1 and CDR2 from the germline V gene are SNHLY and FYNNEI. Trimming left V 7 bases short and J 2 bases short, with 10 bases between. The CDR3 region is CASMADLTDTQYF. DNA for the CDR3: TGTGCCAGCATGGCAGATCTCACAGATACGCAGTATTTT. Using reference TRBV2 and TRBJ2-3 for the parts outside the CDR3, the full variable domain is EPEVTQTPSHQVTQMGQEVILRCVPISNHLYFYWYRQILGQKVEFLVSFYNNEISEKSEIFDDQFSVERPDGSNFTLKIRSTKLEDSAMYFCASMADLTDTQYFGPGTRLTVL.

On this clonotype: Being one base from a much bigger clone, this may be a read error. The CDR3 region is CASKGGRMSYEQYF. CDR3 DNA: TGTGCCAGCAAGGGAGGGAGGATGTCCTACGAGCAGTACTTC. The chain carries TRBV6-2 or TRBV6-3 and TRBJ2-7; 7 bases agree with TRBD2. Germline V CDR1 and CDR2: MNHEY, SVGEGT. The CDR3 covers 14 residues. V lost 7 bases and J lost 1; bases outside the gene matches: 7.

There are many counts of this clonotype. The chain combines TRBV6-1 with TRBJ2-1; possibly TRBD2 for D (5 bases). Trimming took 3 bases from V and 9 from J, leaving 15 bases between them. This CDR3 contains 14 residues. Germline V gene sequence: CDR1 MNHNS, CDR2 SASEGT. CDR3 nucleotide sequence: TGTGCCAGCAGTGACCGGTGGAGGTTCTCTGAGCAGTTCTTC. Protein: CASSDRWRFSEQFF.

This clonotype was detected ten times or more. V usage is TRBV27 and J usage is TRBJ2-7; 13 bases agree with TRBD2. The V gene's germline CDR1 is MNHEY and CDR2 SMNVEV (reference sequence). After removal of 2 bases from V and 5 bases from J, the junction contained 3 bases not matched to a gene. This CDR3 is 15 amino acids long. The DNA of the CDR3 is TGTGCCAGCAGTTTACTAGGACTAGCGGGAGACGAGCAGTACTTC. It translates to CASSLLGLAGDEQYF.